The 18 T cell receptor beta chains reported below all come from one sample, sequenced in a study of a mutant IDH1 vaccine in newly diagnosed glioma. Generated by immunoSEQ multiplex PCR, the TCRdb table keeps only in-frame clones and is missing some. This table holds roughly 34,000 clones, 80% to 85% found once. The time point denotes: week 47, end of study. Vaccine doses each comprised 300 ug of mutant IDH1 20-mer peptide, with topical imiquimod. These receptors lack a known antigen. The material sequenced was PBMCs, taken from a glioma patient whose treatment included an IDH1 peptide vaccine. The receptors derive from a man younger than 40 with glioma.

The CDR3 spells CASTVGGSNQPQHF. In nucleotides, the CDR3 is TGTGCCAGCACTGTAGGGGGGTCCAATCAGCCCCAGCATTTT. This chain joins TRBV7-9 and TRBJ1-5; TRBD1 is a possible D gene (6 bases). Germline assignment: CDR1 SEHNR and CDR2 FQNEAQ (reference sequence). The V end lost 7 bases, the J end lost 3 bases, and 13 bases lay between the germline ends. The CDR3 is 14 amino acids.

V gene TRBV5-6 combines with J gene TRBJ2-7; 10 nucleotides line up with TRBD1. Germline values: CDR1 SGHDT, CDR2 YYEEEE. Trimming took 4 bases from V and 3 from J; bases not matched to a gene: 4. There are 14 residues in the CDR3. The CDR3 reads CASSPGTGVYEQYF. DNA of the CDR3: TGTGCCAGCAGCCCCGGGACAGGGGTCTACGAGCAGTACTTC. Drawing the rest from reference TRBV5-6 and TRBJ2-7, the complete variable domain is DAGVTQSPTHLIKTRGQQVTLRCSPKSGHDTVSWYQQALGQGPQFIFQYYEEEERQRGNFPDRFSGHQFPNYSSELNVNALLLGDSALYLCASSPGTGVYEQYFGPGTRLTVT.

This sequence joins TRBV6-5 and TRBJ2-3; TRBD2 aligns across 7 bases. J was trimmed by 1 base and V by 2 bases; bases with no gene match: 3. Per the germline V gene, CDR1 is MNHEY and CDR2 is SVGAGI. CDR3 size: 15 residues. Here the CDR3 DNA reads TGTGCCAGCAGTTACGGTGCGGGGGGCACAGATACGCAGTATTTT. Protein: CASSYGAGGTDTQYF.

This clone was seen a single time. The CDR3, as DNA: TGTGCCAGTAGCGCACAAGAGGGGAGTTATAGCAATCAGCCCCAGCATTTT. It encodes CASSAQEGSYSNQPQHF. The V call is TRBV19, the J call TRBJ1-5; weak D call: TRBD1 (5 bases). This CDR3 spans 17 amino acids. V was trimmed by 6 bases and J by 0 bases, leaving 18 bases between them. CDR1 and CDR2 from the germline V gene are LNHDA and SQIVND (reference sequence).

The chain links TRBV18 to TRBJ1-1; possible D gene TRBD1, 6 bases. CDR3 size: 15 residues. V shed 4 bases and J shed 2 bases, with 14 bases lying between them. Germline lookup yields CDR1 KGHSH and CDR2 LQKENI. The CDR3 loop reads CASSRLAGGNTEAFF. The CDR3 coding sequence is TGTGCCAGCTCACGCTTGGCCGGGGGCAACACTGAAGCTTTCTTT.

The rearrangement uses TRBV6-1 and TRBJ1-2; 9 nucleotides match TRBD1. Unmatched junction bases numbered 9, after V lost 5 bases and J lost 8 bases. In germline, CDR1 is MNHNS, CDR2 SASEGT. The CDR3 spans 14 residues. The CDR3 bases are TGTGCCAGCAGTCCCCCACAGGGGGCGTCCGGCTACACCTTC. As protein: CASSPPQGASGYTF.

The chain joins TRBV28 to TRBJ1-5; D might be TRBD1 (5 bases). The length of the CDR3 is 14 residues. V was shortened by 3 bases and J by 3 bases, with 9 bases between the two germline ends. Germline V gene lookup returns CDR1 MDHEN and CDR2 SYDVKM. The CDR3 loop reads CASSLGTDNQPQHF. The CDR3 DNA sequence: TGTGCCAGCAGTTTGGGGACGGACAATCAGCCCCAGCATTTT.

The count of this clone is one. V and J are TRBV15 and TRBJ2-7, with D perhaps given as TRBD1 or TRBD2 (5 bases each). The V end lost 0 bases, the J end lost 3 bases, and 9 bases lay between the germline ends. The CDR3 length is 14 residues. The germline V gene encodes CDR1 LNHNV and CDR2 YYDKDF (reference sequence). The CDR3 here is CATSRDLGDYEQYF. The CDR3 DNA sequence: TGTGCCACCAGCAGAGATTTGGGGGACTACGAGCAGTACTTC.

This sequence joins TRBV19 and TRBJ1-2; a weak D match, TRBD1 (5 bases). V lost 4 bases, J lost 5 bases, and 11 bases lay in between. Germline CDR1 reads LNHDA; CDR2 reads SQIVND (reference sequence). The CDR3 extends over 13 amino acids. CDR3 nucleotide sequence: TGTGCCAGTAGTAAGGCGGCAGGGTATGGCTACACCTTC. Protein: CASSKAAGYGYTF.

This clone has just a few counts. This chain uses TRBV5-1 with TRBJ1-1, with TRBD1 identical over 7 bases. The CDR3 extends over 14 amino acids. The ends lost 4 bases at V and 6 bases at J; junction bases unmatched: 9. Germline CDR1 SGHRS, CDR2 YFSETQ. CDR3 bases: TGCGCCAGCAGCCCCCCTGACAGGGTCGCTGAAGCTTTCTTT. The encoded protein is CASSPPDRVAEAFF.

The rearrangement uses TRBV4-1 and TRBJ2-6; 9 bases fit TRBD1. The length of the CDR3 is 16 residues. Germline CDR1 reads MGHRA; CDR2 reads YSYEKL. The junction had 2 bases not matched to a gene; V was cut back by 1 base and J by 4 bases. CDR3: CASSQGTGVGANVLTF. The CDR3 DNA reads TGCGCCAGCAGCCAAGGGACAGGGGTGGGGGCCAACGTCCTGACTTTC.

The CDR3 reads CASSQDRDRGQSTEAFF. In nucleotides, the CDR3 is TGCGCCAGCAGCCAAGACCGGGACAGGGGGCAGAGCACTGAAGCTTTCTTT. This chain links TRBV4-3 with TRBJ1-1, with 12 bases aligning to TRBD1. V dropped 0 bases and J dropped 4; count of bases not matched to a gene: 6. There are 17 residues in the CDR3. Germline V gene lookup returns CDR1 LGHNA and CDR2 YSLEER.

This chain connects TRBV27 to TRBJ1-1, with 9 bases aligning to TRBD1. Unmatched junction bases numbered 2, after V lost 2 bases and J lost 4 bases. Germline-derived CDR1 and CDR2 are MNHEY and SMNVEV (reference sequence). The CDR3 is 14 amino acids. The CDR3 bases are TGTGCCAGCAGTTTAGGGACAGGGCTCACTGAAGCTTTCTTT. This codes for CASSLGTGLTEAFF.

This sequence joins TRBV2 and TRBJ1-3; TRBD1 is a possible D gene (5 bases). Germline lookup yields CDR1 SNHLY and CDR2 FYNNEI. The V end lost 4 bases, the J end lost 8 bases, and 15 bases lay between the germline ends. The CDR3 has 14 residues. The CDR3 nucleotides are TGTGCCAGCAGTGTAGGGGTCGAAGCGGACACCATATATTTT. Its translation is CASSVGVEADTIYF.

Only a few counts were recorded for this clone. The chain is built from TRBV18 and TRBJ1-4, with D perhaps TRBD1 (5 bases). The CDR3 is 15 residues long. Germline assignment: CDR1 KGHSH and CDR2 LQKENI. Trimming stripped 2 bases from V and 7 bases from J, with 14 bases between. The CDR3 reads CASSPFGGGTEKLFF. CDR3 bases: TGTGCCAGCTCACCATTTGGTGGGGGGACTGAAAAACTGTTTTTT.

The J gene is TRBJ1-1, the V gene TRBV12-5; the D is unclear. The CDR3 sequence is 13 residues long. Germline loops: CDR1 LGHNT, CDR2 FRNRAP. Trimming removed 3 bases at V and 8 bases at J, with 13 bases between. CDR3 region: CASGFTEGVEAFF. CDR3 in DNA: TGTGCTAGTGGTTTTACGGAGGGCGTAGAAGCTTTCTTT.

The V and J genes are TRBV5-1 and TRBJ2-3; D may be TRBD2 (6 bases). Trimming removed 3 bases from V and 0 bases from J, with 11 bases in between. Looked up from germline, CDR1 is SGHRS and CDR2 is YFSETQ. CDR3 length equals 15 residues. Here the CDR3 DNA reads TGCGCCAGCAGCTACGAAGCGGGTAGCACAGATACGCAGTATTTT. Protein sequence: CASSYEAGSTDTQYF.

J is TRBJ1-6 and V is TRBV30, with D perhaps matching TRBD1 (6 bases). The V gene lost 2 bases and the J gene lost 7 bases, with 15 bases spanning the gap. The CDR3 is 15 residues long. Germline V gene sequence: CDR1 GTSNPN, CDR2 SVGIG (reference sequence). The DNA for the CDR3 is TGTGCCTGGAGTACCGGTCAGGGGATCAATTCACCCCTCCACTTT. This translates into CAWSTGQGINSPLHF. The complete variable domain, with remaining parts taken from reference TRBV30 and TRBJ1-6, reads SQTIHQWPATLVQPVGSPLSLECTVEGTSNPNLYWYRQAAGRGLQLLFYSVGIGQISSEVPQNLSASRPQDRQFILSSKKLLLSDSGFYLCAWSTGQGINSPLHFGNGTRLTVT.